These 26 T cell receptor beta chains were all obtained from the same sample, sequenced in a study of blood T cell repertoires in COVID-19. TCRdb keeps only in-frame clones here, not all; method: immunoSEQ multiplex PCR. This table has some 48,000 clones, 80% to 90% appearing once. Sequenced material: peripheral blood. The receptors stem from an elderly woman with COVID-19, enrolled during active disease.

V and J are TRBV6-5 and TRBJ1-2, with TRBD1 matching over 9 bases. With 5 bases clipped from V and 3 bases from J, the junction kept 1 base outside the gene matches. CDR3 length: 13 residues. Germline V lookup: CDR1 MNHEY, CDR2 SVGAGI. This CDR3 is CASSRQGDYGYTF. Written as DNA, the CDR3 is TGTGCCAGCAGTAGACAGGGGGACTATGGCTACACCTTC.

This chain joins TRBV7-9 and TRBJ2-3; D is possibly TRBD1 (5 bases). The length of the CDR3 is 12 residues. Germline V CDR1 and CDR2: SEHNR, FQNEAQ (reference sequence). V lost 3 bases to trimming and J lost 6 bases, with 7 bases between them. CDR3: CASSFTGDTQYF. The CDR3 region has the DNA TGTGCCAGCAGCTTTACAGGCGATACGCAGTATTTT.

V usage is TRBV5-1 and J usage is TRBJ2-3, with 7 bases lining up with TRBD2. The length of the CDR3 is 16 residues. The trim removed 2 bases at V and 3 bases at J, leaving 9 bases unmatched. CDR1 is SGHRS, CDR2 YFSETQ, per germline. The CDR3: CASSLYQGGQTDTQYF. CDR3 sequence (DNA): TGCGCCAGCAGCTTATATCAGGGAGGGCAGACAGATACGCAGTATTTT.

V usage is TRBV27 and J usage is TRBJ1-1, with a possible D match to TRBD1 (6 bases). Germline assignment: CDR1 MNHEY and CDR2 SMNVEV (reference sequence). Trimming removed 3 bases from V and 1 base from J, with 12 bases in between. This CDR3 comprises 15 residues. CDR3 region: CASSFQGPWNTEAFF. CDR3 DNA sequence: TGTGCCAGCAGTTTCCAGGGGCCATGGAACACTGAAGCTTTCTTT.

V and J are TRBV30 and TRBJ1-2; 7 bases match TRBD1. V dropped 3 bases and J dropped 8; count of bases not matched to a gene: 15. The CDR3 covers 15 residues. Germline V gene lookup returns CDR1 GTSNPN and CDR2 SVGIG (reference sequence). The CDR3 DNA sequence: TGTGCCTGGAGGTGGGCAGGGGGATTGACGGGAGGCTACACCTTC. Translation: CAWRWAGGLTGGYTF.

This clone has just one count. The chain joins TRBV19 to TRBJ2-6; D is possibly TRBD1 (7 bases). Germline V gene data show CDR1 as LNHDA and CDR2 as SQIVND (reference sequence). Trimming shortened V by 5 bases and J by 0 bases, and 11 bases separated the two germline ends. CDR3 length: 16 residues. The chain's CDR3 is CASSSGGSSGANVLTF. CDR3 nucleotides: TGTGCCAGTAGTTCAGGGGGGAGCTCTGGGGCCAACGTCCTGACTTTC. Full variable domain (outside the CDR3, taken from reference TRBV19 and TRBJ2-6): DGGITQSPKYLFRKEGQNVTLSCEQNLNHDAMYWYRQDPGQGLRLIYYSQIVNDFQKGDIAEGYSVSREKKESFPLTVTSAQKNPTAFYLCASSSGGSSGANVLTFGAGSRLTVL.

The rearrangement uses TRBV4-1 and TRBJ2-1, with 7 bases matching TRBD1. Trimming at V came to 2 bases and at J to 2 bases, leaving 6 bases not matched to a gene. Germline assignment: CDR1 MGHRA and CDR2 YSYEKL. CDR3 length equals 16 residues. The CDR3 DNA reads as TGCGCCAGCAGCCAAACCCGGGACAGAACCTACAATGAGCAGTTCTTC. Translation: CASSQTRDRTYNEQFF.

The chain uses TRBV5-1 and TRBJ2-7; 9 bases are a match to TRBD1. The CDR3 is made up of 15 amino acids. CDR1 and CDR2 (germline): SGHRS, YFSETQ. V trimming: 4 bases; J trimming: 6 bases; junction bases outside the gene matches: 11. This CDR3 is CASSTEGDRAGEQYF. The DNA of the CDR3 is TGCGCCAGCAGCACCGAGGGGGACAGGGCGGGCGAGCAGTACTTC.

This chain joins TRBV7-9 and TRBJ1-2, with D unclear. There are 13 residues in the CDR3. V was trimmed by 7 bases and J by 2 bases, leaving 11 bases between them. CDR1 and CDR2 (germline): SEHNR, FQNEAQ (reference sequence). The CDR3 DNA reads TGTGCCAGCACCCGGACGGGGAACTATGGCTACACCTTC. Protein: CASTRTGNYGYTF. Complete variable domain (other parts from reference TRBV7-9 and TRBJ1-2): DTGVSQNPRHKITKRGQNVTFRCDPISEHNRLYWYRQTLGQGPEFLTYFQNEAQLEKSRLLSDRFSAERPKGSFSTLEIQRTEQGDSAMYLCASTRTGNYGYTFGSGTRLTVV.

V is TRBV19 and J is TRBJ1-1; D unclear. This CDR3 has 15 amino acids. Germline-derived CDR1 and CDR2 are LNHDA and SQIVND (reference sequence). V shed 4 bases and J shed 6 bases, with 18 bases lying between them. CDR3 bases: TGTGCCAGTAGTACGTCCAACTACTTCGGTTCTGAAGCTTTCTTT. It is translated as CASSTSNYFGSEAFF.

The chain carries TRBV21-1 and TRBJ2-2; TRBD2, the D gene given by the table, was not confirmed from the DNA. TRBV21-1 is labeled a pseudogene. The CDR3 sequence is 21 residues long. The CDR3: CASSKIRLRTSGRALTGELFF. CDR3 nucleotides: TGTGCCAGCAGCAAAATCCGGCTTCGGACTAGCGGGAGGGCCCTGACCGGGGAGCTGTTTTTT.

This clone was observed once. The CDR3 DNA sequence: TGTGCCAGCAGCCCCAGGGGTACGGAAGTACGGGCTGAAAAACTGTTTTTT. This encodes CASSPRGTEVRAEKLFF. The J gene is TRBJ1-4, the V gene TRBV7-9, with TRBD1 as a possible D gene (6 bases). Trimming cost V 5 bases and J 7 bases, with 23 bases left between them. This CDR3 comprises 17 residues. CDR1 is SEHNR, CDR2 FQNEAQ, per germline (reference sequence).

The genes are TRBV2 and TRBJ1-4; possibly TRBD1 for D (5 bases). This CDR3 has 14 residues. The germline CDR1 and CDR2 sequences are SNHLY and FYNNEI. Trimming pared 6 bases from V and 6 bases from J, leaving 14 bases between. In nucleotides, the CDR3 is TGTGCCAGCAGGACTCAGGGAAGTTATGAAAAACTGTTTTTT. Translated: CASRTQGSYEKLFF. The whole variable domain, filled in from reference TRBV2 and TRBJ1-4, reads EPEVTQTPSHQVTQMGQEVILRCVPISNHLYFYWYRQILGQKVEFLVSFYNNEISEKSEIFDDQFSVERPDGSNFTLKIRSTKLEDSAMYFCASRTQGSYEKLFFGSGTQLSVL.

The chain combines TRBV7-9 with TRBJ2-3, with 12 nucleotides matching TRBD2. This CDR3 is 16 amino acids long. Germline V gene sequence: CDR1 SEHNR, CDR2 FQNEAQ (reference sequence). V trimming: 5 bases; J trimming: 4 bases; junction bases outside the gene matches: 7. The CDR3: CASSAASGGASDTQYF. The DNA for the CDR3 is TGTGCCAGCAGCGCTGCTAGCGGGGGGGCGTCAGATACGCAGTATTTT.

Only a few counts were recorded for this clone. This sequence joins TRBV5-5 and TRBJ1-1; D is undetermined. Germline V gives CDR1 SGHKS, CDR2 YYEKEE (reference sequence). CDR3 length equals 15 residues. Trimming shortened V by 1 base and J by 0 bases, and 10 bases separated the two germline ends. CDR3 sequence: CASSLNGKLNTEAFF. The CDR3 DNA follows: TGTGCCAGCAGCTTGAATGGCAAACTGAACACTGAAGCTTTCTTT.

V usage is TRBV30 and J usage is TRBJ1-5; D is uncertain. Germline V gives CDR1 GTSNPN, CDR2 SVGIG (reference sequence). The CDR3 has 14 amino acids. V gave up 0 bases and J gave up 9 bases, with 15 bases separating them. CDR3 residues: CAWSVRRSGRPQHF. CDR3 nucleotide sequence: TGTGCCTGGAGTGTCCGCCGATCGGGTCGGCCCCAGCATTTT.

The rearrangement joins TRBV9 to TRBJ1-3; no clear D gene. CDR1 is SGDLS, CDR2 YYNGEE, per germline. The CDR3 runs 16 residues. V was clipped by 2 bases and J by 5 bases, with 17 bases between them. The CDR3, as DNA: TGTGCCAGCAGCGTTACTTACGGGGTTCCTCGAAACACCATATATTTT. It translates to CASSVTYGVPRNTIYF.

V gene TRBV11-2 combines with J gene TRBJ1-2; D remains unclear. The V end lost 5 bases, the J end lost 8 bases, and 12 bases lay between the germline ends. The CDR3 totals 12 residues. Germline-derived CDR1 and CDR2 are SGHAT and FQNNGV. In DNA form, the CDR3 reads TGTGCCAGCAGCCCGGAGTACTCCGGCTACACCTTC. Translation: CASSPEYSGYTF.

The V call is TRBV27, the J call TRBJ1-5, with D unresolved. V lost 6 bases, J lost 4 bases, and 10 bases lay in between. The CDR3 extends over 13 amino acids. Germline-derived CDR1 and CDR2 are MNHEY and SMNVEV (reference sequence). The CDR3 is CASSGRRNQPQHF. As DNA, the CDR3 is TGTGCCAGCAGCGGGAGAAGGAATCAGCCCCAGCATTTT.

This clone was found once. The chain couples TRBV6-5 to TRBJ1-1; TRBD1 is a possible D gene (6 bases). Between the trimmed V and J ends, which lost 4 bases and 4 bases, there was a span of 16 bases. CDR3 length: 15 amino acids. Per the germline V gene, CDR1 is MNHEY and CDR2 is SVGAGI. DNA of the CDR3: TGTGCCAGCAGTTTTACAGGGTCTGGTGGCACTGAAGCTTTCTTT. Translation gives CASSFTGSGGTEAFF.

The chain carries TRBV6-5 and TRBJ1-1, with 9 bases that match TRBD1. Germline trimming cut 4 bases from V and 2 bases from J; bases unmatched to any gene: 5. The germline V gene has CDR1 MNHEY and CDR2 SVGAGI. This CDR3 region has 15 residues. CDR3 protein: CASSSMTGGNTEAFF. CDR3 in DNA: TGTGCCAGCAGTTCGATGACAGGGGGTAACACTGAAGCTTTCTTT.

This chain uses TRBV2 with TRBJ2-3, with 9 bases aligning to TRBD1. Germline V gene data show CDR1 as SNHLY and CDR2 as FYNNEI. Unmatched junction bases numbered 5, after V lost 8 bases and J lost 5 bases. The CDR3 totals 13 residues. This CDR3 reads CASARQGEDTQYF. The CDR3 DNA sequence: TGTGCCAGCGCCCGACAGGGGGAAGATACGCAGTATTTT.

The chain uses TRBV25-1 and TRBJ2-5, with 8 bases that match TRBD2. Per germline, CDR1 MGHDK and CDR2 SYGVNS. The CDR3 is 15 amino acids. V shed 6 bases and J 4 bases; nucleotides not matched to a gene: 10. The CDR3 DNA sequence: TGTGCCAGCAGCCTCCCGGGAGGGGCGGGAGAGACCCAGTACTTC. Translation gives CASSLPGGAGETQYF.

The chain combines TRBV3-1 (or the pseudogene TRBV3-2) with TRBJ1-1; D gene unclear. V dropped 2 bases and J dropped 8 bases, with 9 bases sitting between them. This CDR3 comprises 12 residues. Germline loops: CDR1 LGHDT, CDR2 YNNKEL (reference sequence). The CDR3 loop reads CASSQTSGEAFF. CDR3 DNA: TGTGCCAGCAGCCAAACGAGCGGCGAAGCTTTCTTT.

This chain's CDR3 is CASSSASGSRWFF. The CDR3 nucleotides are TGCGCCAGCAGCTCGGCTAGCGGGAGTCGTTGGTTCTTC. The chain links TRBV5-1 to TRBJ2-1, with 10 bases that match TRBD2. The germline CDR1 and CDR2 sequences are SGHRS and YFSETQ. The CDR3 is made up of 13 amino acids. Germline trimming cut 3 bases from V and 15 bases from J; bases unmatched to any gene: 9. The whole variable domain, remainder taken from reference TRBV5-1 and TRBJ2-1, is KAGVTQTPRYLIKTRGQQVTLSCSPISGHRSVSWYQQTPGQGLQFLFEYFSETQRNKGNFPGRFSGRQFSNSRSEMNVSTLELGDSALYLCASSSASGSRWFFGPGTRLTVL.

This clone came up once. As DNA, the CDR3 is TGTGCCAGCAGCCTAGGGACTAGCGGGATACAAGATACGCAGTATTTT. Translating gives CASSLGTSGIQDTQYF. This chain joins TRBV4-2 and TRBJ2-3; 13 positions agree with TRBD2. Germline values: CDR1 LGHNA, CDR2 YNFKEQ. The V and J ends lost 4 bases and 5 bases, in that order; junction bases with no gene match: 6. The CDR3 covers 16 residues.